The 30 T cell receptor beta chains below come from one sample, sequenced in a study of cytomegalovirus exposure and HLA in healthy donors. Method: immunoSEQ multiplex PCR; TCRdb's copy keeps in-frame clones and lacks some. The sample contains 150,000 or so clones, approximately 94% of which appear only once. The sequencing input was PBMCs. The source of these receptors is a man aged 18 to 29 in good health and CMV-seropositive.

The chain is built from TRBV15 and TRBJ2-1; 7 bases agree with TRBD2. J lost 3 bases, V lost 9 bases, and 5 bases had no gene match. Germline values: CDR1 LNHNV, CDR2 YYDKDF (reference sequence). The CDR3 is made up of 13 amino acids. CDR3 sequence reads: CATGASGYNEQFF. Written as DNA, the CDR3 is TGTGCCACTGGGGCTAGCGGCTACAATGAGCAGTTCTTC. Complete variable domain (other parts from reference TRBV15 and TRBJ2-1): DAMVIQNPRYQVTQFGKPVTLSCSQTLNHNVMYWYQQKSSQAPKLLFHYYDKDFNNEADTPDNFQSRRPNTSFCFLDIRSPGLGDTAMYLCATGASGYNEQFFGPGTRLTVL.

This clone was observed a few times. The CDR3 region has the DNA TGTGCCAGCAGCCGGTTCGTAGGTGGGGAGATCTATGGCTACACCTTC. This translates into CASSRFVGGEIYGYTF. The genes are TRBV14 and TRBJ1-2; unclear D gene. Germline values: CDR1 SGHDN, CDR2 FVKESK. The ends were cut back, 4 bases at V and 4 bases at J, with 19 bases in the middle. The CDR3 is 16 residues long.

This clone was observed a single time. V usage is TRBV7-9 and J usage is TRBJ1-2; a possible D gene is TRBD1 (6 bases). Germline V gene sequence: CDR1 SEHNR, CDR2 FQNEAQ (reference sequence). The CDR3 loop spans 13 amino acids. Trimming shortened V by 5 bases and J by 2 bases, and 9 bases separated the two germline ends. CDR3 sequence reads: CASSGTGNYGYTF. CDR3 nucleotides: TGTGCCAGCAGCGGTACAGGGAACTATGGCTACACCTTC. The full variable domain, in which reference TRBV7-9 and TRBJ1-2 provide the parts outside the CDR3, is DTGVSQNPRHKITKRGQNVTFRCDPISEHNRLYWYRQTLGQGPEFLTYFQNEAQLEKSRLLSDRFSAERPKGSFSTLEIQRTEQGDSAMYLCASSGTGNYGYTFGSGTRLTVV.

The chain employs TRBV5-1 and TRBJ2-5, with 8 positions matching TRBD2. V lost 5 bases to trimming and J lost 7 bases; unmatched junction nucleotides: 10. This CDR3 comprises 14 residues. Germline V lookup: CDR1 SGHRS, CDR2 YFSETQ. CDR3 in amino acids: CASSETGGRGTQYF. CDR3 nucleotides: TGCGCCAGCAGTGAGACGGGAGGGCGGGGGACCCAGTACTTC.

CDR3: CASSPQYAAGGTDTQYF. The CDR3 DNA is TGTGCCAGCAGTCCCCAATATGCGGCGGGTGGCACAGATACGCAGTATTTT. V is TRBV11-2 and J is TRBJ2-3; weak D call: TRBD2 (5 bases). There are 17 residues in the CDR3. Trimming removed 6 bases from V and 1 base from J, with 20 bases in between. From germline, CDR1 is SGHAT and CDR2 FQNNGV.

J is TRBJ2-1 and V is TRBV6-5; 7 nucleotides line up with TRBD1. The V gene's germline CDR1 is MNHEY and CDR2 SVGAGI. Trimming removed 6 bases from V and 3 bases from J; junction bases left unmatched: 5. The CDR3 is 14 amino acids. The CDR3, as DNA: TGTGCCAGCAGGGGGACAGCGTTCTACAATGAGCAGTTCTTC. As protein: CASRGTAFYNEQFF.

V and J are TRBV5-1 and TRBJ2-7; weak D call: TRBD2 (6 bases). CDR1 and CDR2 from the germline V gene are SGHRS and YFSETQ. V was clipped by 1 base and J by 5 bases, with 19 bases between them. This CDR3 comprises 16 residues. CDR3 nucleotide sequence: TGCGCCAGCAGCTTGTCGCGGTTTGTGGGGGGAGACGAGCAGTACTTC. This gives the protein CASSLSRFVGGDEQYF.

This clone was seen more than once but under ten times. The V call is TRBV6-1, the J call TRBJ2-3, with TRBD1 matching over 9 bases. Germline V gene sequence: CDR1 MNHNS, CDR2 SASEGT. Trimming removed 3 bases from V and 6 bases from J; junction bases left unmatched: 10. The CDR3 runs 16 residues. CDR3 residues: CASSDRGTGSGDTQYF. The CDR3 nucleotides read TGTGCCAGCAGTGACAGAGGGACAGGGTCCGGGGATACGCAGTATTTT.

This sequence joins TRBV19 and TRBJ2-1; D ambiguous. V lost 2 bases and J lost 7, with 6 bases in between. Germline V gives CDR1 LNHDA, CDR2 SQIVND (reference sequence). The CDR3 sequence is 12 residues long. The CDR3 nucleotides are TGTGCCAGTAGTATAATAGAAAATGAGCAGTTCTTC. This encodes CASSIIENEQFF.

This chain joins TRBV4-1 and TRBJ2-5; TRBD2 matches at 14 bases. CDR3 length equals 17 residues. J lost 3 bases, V lost 3 bases, and 6 bases had no gene match. CDR1 MGHRA and CDR2 YSYEKL come from the germline V gene. CDR3 in amino acids: CASSQSAGLAGEETQYF. Written as DNA, the CDR3 is TGCGCCAGCAGCCAGTCCGCGGGACTAGCGGGAGAAGAGACCCAGTACTTC.

The genes are TRBV18 and TRBJ1-4; D remains ambiguous. The CDR3 contains 12 residues. Trimming left V 5 bases short and J 5 bases short, with 6 bases between. The germline V gene has CDR1 KGHSH and CDR2 LQKENI. CDR3 DNA sequence: TGTGCCAGCTCAAAAGAGAATGAAAAACTGTTTTTT. Translation gives CASSKENEKLFF.

This clone turned up a few times. This rearrangement joins TRBV2 to TRBJ2-7; 10 bases agree with TRBD2. Losses at the gene ends were 11 bases for V and 2 bases for J; bases not matched to a gene: 9. The germline V gene encodes CDR1 SNHLY and CDR2 FYNNEI. The length of the CDR3 is 14 residues. The chain's CDR3 is CAGRRLAGPYEQYF. CDR3 in DNA: TGTGCCGGCCGGAGACTAGCGGGCCCCTACGAGCAGTACTTC.

The V call is TRBV5-8, the J call TRBJ2-7, with D possibly TRBD1 on 6 matching bases. The CDR3 is 13 residues long. V gave up 3 bases and J gave up 2 bases, with 9 bases separating them. Germline lookup yields CDR1 SGHTS and CDR2 YDEGEE. The CDR3 sequence is CASSWDIPYEQYF. The CDR3 nucleotides are TGTGCCAGCAGCTGGGACATTCCCTACGAGCAGTACTTC.

This rearrangement joins TRBV27 to TRBJ1-2; tentative D call: TRBD1 (6 bases). The CDR3 is made up of 15 amino acids. Deletions cut 3 bases from V and 2 bases from J, with 13 bases between. CDR1 is MNHEY and CDR2 is SMNVEV in the germline V gene (reference sequence). CDR3 residues: CASSFGTGSNYGYTF. The CDR3 coding sequence is TGTGCCAGCAGTTTTGGTACAGGGTCGAACTATGGCTACACCTTC.

This clone occurred once. The chain carries TRBV4-2 and TRBJ2-7; 14 bases agree with TRBD2. The CDR3 contains 15 residues. Germline V gene lookup returns CDR1 LGHNA and CDR2 YNFKEQ. After removal of 4 bases from V and 4 bases from J, the junction contained 3 bases not matched to a gene. The CDR3 DNA follows: TGTGCCAGCAGCCTAGGGACTAGCGGGAGTTACGAGCAGTACTTC. Translation: CASSLGTSGSYEQYF.

The V and J genes are TRBV10-1 and TRBJ2-7; 10 nucleotides match TRBD1. This CDR3 has 17 residues. Trimming at V came to 3 bases and at J to 5 bases, leaving 13 bases not matched to a gene. Germline-derived CDR1 and CDR2 are WNHNN and SYGVQD (reference sequence). The CDR3 loop is CASSERTSRTGGNEQYF. Written as DNA, the CDR3 is TGCGCCAGCAGTGAACGGACTTCCAGGACAGGGGGAAACGAGCAGTACTTC.

This clone was counted only a few times. This chain connects TRBV6-4 to TRBJ2-7; 7 bases line up with TRBD1. Germline values: CDR1 MRHNA, CDR2 SNTAGT. With 4 bases clipped from V and 6 bases from J, the junction kept 12 bases outside the gene matches. This CDR3 contains 15 residues. The CDR3 nucleotides are TGTGCCAGCAGTGTAATGGACAGGAAATTTATCGAGCAGTACTTC. This encodes CASSVMDRKFIEQYF.

V is TRBV5-4 and J is TRBJ2-1; TRBD1 matches 8 bases. In germline, CDR1 is SGHNT, CDR2 YYREEE (reference sequence). This CDR3 spans 15 amino acids. V gave up 0 bases and J gave up 1 base; unmatched junction bases: 0. In DNA form, the CDR3 reads TGTGCCAGCAGCTTGGGACAGGGGTCCTACAATGAGCAGTTCTTC. It yields the protein CASSLGQGSYNEQFF.

The J gene is TRBJ2-1, the V gene TRBV5-1; a possible D gene is TRBD1 (6 bases). From germline, CDR1 is SGHRS and CDR2 YFSETQ. V dropped 4 bases and J dropped 0 bases, with 14 bases sitting between them. CDR3 length: 16 amino acids. The CDR3 region has the DNA TGCGCCAGCAGCCCCCTAACAGGGTTCTCCTACAATGAGCAGTTCTTC. Amino acids: CASSPLTGFSYNEQFF.

This chain connects TRBV15 to TRBJ1-5; D is ambiguous. Trimming took 0 bases from V and 0 from J, leaving 6 bases between them. Germline V gene lookup returns CDR1 LNHNV and CDR2 YYDKDF (reference sequence). This CDR3 has 15 residues. This CDR3 reads CATSRELYSNQPQHF. CDR3 nucleotide sequence: TGTGCCACCAGCAGAGAACTGTATAGCAATCAGCCCCAGCATTTT.

V and J are TRBV6-7 and TRBJ2-1, with D possibly being TRBD2 (7 bases). TRBV6-7 is classed as an ORF, of uncertain function. The CDR3 consists of 16 residues. V dropped 5 bases and J dropped 2 bases, with 16 bases sitting between them. The CDR3 DNA is TGTGCCAGCAGTGGGATGGGGGGGCTCGCCTACAATGAGCAGTTCTTC. Protein product: CASSGMGGLAYNEQFF.

The chain employs TRBV7-8 and TRBJ1-5; TRBD1 aligns across 9 bases. Germline values: CDR1 SGHVS, CDR2 FQNEAQ. The ends lost 5 bases at V and 2 bases at J; junction bases unmatched: 4. The CDR3 totals 15 residues. The CDR3 loop is CASSRDRVGNQPQHF. The CDR3 DNA reads as TGTGCCAGCAGCCGGGACAGGGTGGGCAATCAGCCCCAGCATTTT.

The rearrangement joins TRBV5-1 to TRBJ2-6; 9 bases match TRBD1. The CDR3 length is 19 residues. Germline CDR1 SGHRS, CDR2 YFSETQ. V was pared by 0 bases and J by 1 base, with 8 bases of the junction left unmatched. In DNA, the CDR3 is TGCGCCAGCAGCTTGGCTCACAGGGGGCGCGGGTCTGGGGCCAACGTCCTGACTTTC. Translation gives CASSLAHRGRGSGANVLTF.

V and J are TRBV30 and TRBJ2-7; a possible D gene is TRBD1 (5 bases). The ends were cut back, 1 base at V and 6 bases at J, with 10 bases in the middle. The germline V gene encodes CDR1 GTSNPN and CDR2 SVGIG (reference sequence). CDR3 length: 12 residues. CDR3 DNA: TGTGCCTGGAGTGCTTCTCAGGGCGAGCAGTACTTC. Translation: CAWSASQGEQYF.

This chain joins TRBV5-1 and TRBJ1-2; D ambiguous. Trimming took off 0 bases at V and 4 bases at J, with 7 bases between the two ends. CDR1 SGHRS and CDR2 YFSETQ come from the germline V gene. This CDR3 is 13 amino acids long. CDR3 amino acids: CASSLGRLYGYTF. The CDR3 nucleotides read TGCGCCAGCAGCTTGGGCAGGCTCTATGGCTACACCTTC.

The rearrangement links TRBV19 to TRBJ1-2; 8 positions match TRBD1. J lost 6 bases, V lost 6 bases, and 6 bases had no gene match. The germline CDR1 and CDR2 sequences are LNHDA and SQIVND (reference sequence). This CDR3 has 13 residues. In DNA form, the CDR3 reads TGTGCCAGTAGCGATACAGGGGGAAATGGCTACACCTTC. Protein sequence: CASSDTGGNGYTF.

V gene TRBV7-9 combines with J gene TRBJ1-2; 9 bases align to TRBD1. Per germline, CDR1 SEHNR and CDR2 FQNEAQ (reference sequence). Germline trimming cut 5 bases from V and 11 bases from J; bases unmatched to any gene: 12. CDR3 size: 14 residues. The CDR3 region is CASSRQGVYAGYTF. As DNA, the CDR3 is TGTGCCAGCAGCAGACAGGGGGTTTACGCAGGTTACACCTTC.

This clone was recorded a few times. The chain joins TRBV5-4 to TRBJ1-2; D possibly corresponds to TRBD1 (5 bases). Trimming removed 3 bases at V and 6 bases at J, with 12 bases between. This CDR3 region has 13 residues. CDR1 is SGHNT, CDR2 YYREEE, per germline (reference sequence). This chain's CDR3 is CASSSVGLDGYTF. CDR3 sequence (DNA): TGTGCCAGCAGCTCTGTGGGGCTAGATGGCTACACCTTC. Full variable domain (remainder filled in from reference TRBV5-4 and TRBJ1-2): ETGVTQSPTHLIKTRGQQVTLRCSSQSGHNTVSWYQQALGQGPQFIFQYYREEENGRGNFPPRFSGLQFPNYSSELNVNALELDDSALYLCASSSVGLDGYTFGSGTRLTVV.

The J gene is TRBJ1-6, the V gene TRBV10-3; tentatively, D is TRBD1 (6 bases). Germline V lookup: CDR1 ENHRY, CDR2 SYGVKD. The V end was cut by 2 bases, the J end by 5 bases, with 10 bases between. This CDR3 region has 15 residues. The DNA of the CDR3 is TGTGCCATCAGTGAGGCTACAGGGCATAATTCACCCCTCCACTTT. This sequence encodes CAISEATGHNSPLHF.

The CDR3 nucleotides are TGTGCCAGCACGCTAGGGGGGGACACTGAAGCTTTCTTT. It is translated as CASTLGGDTEAFF. The rearrangement links TRBV25-1 to TRBJ1-1; D possibly corresponds to TRBD1 (6 bases). Per the germline V gene, CDR1 is MGHDK and CDR2 is SYGVNS. V dropped 7 bases and J dropped 3 bases, with 12 bases sitting between them. The CDR3 is 13 amino acids.